This passage covers 28 T cell receptor beta chains from one sample sequenced in a study of beta chain features in type 1 diabetes. Reverse transcription of all isolated RNA meant that expressed TCRB transcripts were sequenced. The repertoire was sequenced with immunoSEQ multiplex PCR; TCRdb's copy has only in-frame clones and lacks some. This sample has 120,000 to 150,000 clones, with 8.5% to 12% found just once. Specimen: naive CD4+ T cells from blood. These receptors all come from a young man in good health.

This sequence joins TRBV7-8 and TRBJ1-2, with D maybe TRBD1 (5 bases). The CDR3 sequence is 12 residues long. CDR1 and CDR2 (germline): SGHVS, FQNEAQ. V lost 6 bases and J 8 bases, leaving 13 bases between the germline ends. The CDR3 DNA is TGTGCCAGCAGACCCACCGGGGGAGGCTACACCTTC. This sequence encodes CASRPTGGGYTF.

The chain has TRBV29-1 and TRBJ2-3; D uncertain. Germline V gives CDR1 SQVTM, CDR2 ANQGSEA. The CDR3 spans 10 residues. V was pared by 6 bases and J by 4 bases, with 5 bases between. CDR3 in amino acids: CSVHPDTQYF. For the CDR3, the DNA is TGCAGCGTACACCCAGATACGCAGTATTTT.

This clone appeared a few times. The genes are TRBV27 and TRBJ2-2; tentative D call: TRBD2 (6 bases). Trimming cost V 6 bases and J 0 bases, with 14 bases left between them. Germline CDR1 reads MNHEY; CDR2 reads SMNVEV (reference sequence). CDR3 length: 16 amino acids. The CDR3 DNA reads as TGTGCCAGCAGCCCTAGCGCGACCCCGAACACCGGGGAGCTGTTTTTT. Protein sequence: CASSPSATPNTGELFF.

This clone was observed a few times. This sequence joins TRBV27 and TRBJ2-7, with a weak D call TRBD2 (6 bases). Trimming removed 2 bases from V and 6 bases from J, with 8 bases in between. The V gene's germline CDR1 is MNHEY and CDR2 SMNVEV (reference sequence). The CDR3 is 12 amino acids. CDR3 DNA sequence: TGTGCCAGCAGTTTACGGGGAGGCGAGCAGTACTTC. Amino acid sequence: CASSLRGGEQYF.

This chain uses TRBV20-1 with TRBJ2-7; 7 bases align to TRBD2. The CDR3 runs to 10 residues. The J segment lost 11 bases and the V segment lost 3 bases, leaving 4 bases of the junction unmatched. The germline V gene encodes CDR1 DFQATT and CDR2 SNEGSKA (reference sequence). The CDR3: CSASLAGEYF. The DNA for the CDR3 is TGCAGTGCTAGTCTGGCGGGGGAGTACTTC.

The sample holds a few counts of this clone. The J gene is TRBJ1-5, the V gene TRBV2; 8 bases line up with TRBD1. Per germline, CDR1 SNHLY and CDR2 FYNNEI. This CDR3 has 15 amino acids. V lost 7 bases to trimming and J lost 2 bases; unmatched junction nucleotides: 7. CDR3 region: CASKLQGVGNQPQHF. CDR3 nucleotides: TGTGCCAGCAAACTACAGGGGGTGGGCAATCAGCCCCAGCATTTT.

The chain combines TRBV19 with TRBJ2-6, with a tentative D call TRBD1 (6 bases). Trimming removed 6 bases from V and 0 bases from J, with 15 bases in between. CDR1 and CDR2 (germline): LNHDA, SQIVND (reference sequence). The CDR3 is 17 amino acids. CDR3 protein: CASSLTGRYSGANVLTF. The DNA of the CDR3 is TGTGCCAGTAGCTTGACAGGACGGTACTCTGGGGCCAACGTCCTGACTTTC.

This rearrangement joins TRBV7-6 to TRBJ1-1; TRBD1 matches at 7 bases. The CDR3 is 14 residues long. Germline V gives CDR1 SGHVS, CDR2 FNYEAQ. V lost 6 bases, J lost 0 bases, and 4 bases stayed unmatched. The CDR3 DNA reads TGTGCCAGCAGGGCCGGGACAGTGAACACTGAAGCTTTCTTT. It encodes CASRAGTVNTEAFF.

This clone has more than one count but fewer than ten. The chain combines TRBV9 with TRBJ1-6; a possible D gene is TRBD1 (6 bases). The ends were cut back, 2 bases at V and 7 bases at J, with 13 bases in the middle. Germline lookup yields CDR1 SGDLS and CDR2 YYNGEE. The CDR3 is 15 residues long. CDR3 loop: CASSVNRVGNSPLHF. CDR3 nucleotides: TGTGCCAGCAGCGTGAACAGGGTTGGAAATTCACCCCTCCACTTT.

The chain carries TRBV2 and TRBJ2-1; D ambiguous. The germline gives CDR1 SNHLY, CDR2 FYNNEI. V gave up 6 bases and J gave up 3 bases, with 12 bases separating them. This CDR3 comprises 14 residues. In nucleotides, the CDR3 is TGTGCCAGCAGGATGGCAGTCTTCTACAATGAGCAGTTCTTC. It encodes CASRMAVFYNEQFF.

This chain joins TRBV18 and TRBJ2-2; 9 nucleotides match TRBD1. Germline trimming cut 3 bases from V and 1 base from J; bases unmatched to any gene: 3. This CDR3 has 16 amino acids. The germline V gene has CDR1 KGHSH and CDR2 LQKENI. The CDR3 DNA is TGTGCCAGCTCACCCGGACAGGGGAAGAACACCGGGGAGCTGTTTTTT. This sequence encodes CASSPGQGKNTGELFF. Drawing the rest from reference TRBV18 and TRBJ2-2, the complete variable domain is NAGVMQNPRHLVRRRGQEARLRCSPMKGHSHVYWYRQLPEEGLKFMVYLQKENIIDESGMPKERFSAEFPKEGPSILRIQQVVRGDSAAYFCASSPGQGKNTGELFFGEGSRLTVL.

The chain is built from TRBV7-2 and TRBJ1-1; D may be TRBD1 (5 bases). The CDR3 contains 13 residues. The V gene's germline CDR1 is SGHTA and CDR2 FQGNSA. The germline V and J ends were trimmed by 2 bases and 11 bases, with 15 bases remaining between them. CDR3 nucleotide sequence: TGTGCCAGCAGCTTATGGGGCGCTTTATTGGCTTTCTTT. This translates into CASSLWGALLAFF.

This clone has at least ten counts. This chain joins TRBV29-1 and TRBJ2-7; TRBD1 might be the D (6 bases). The ends were cut back, 5 bases at V and 4 bases at J, with 12 bases in the middle. This CDR3 is 12 amino acids long. Germline CDR1 is SQVTM and CDR2 is ANQGSEA. The CDR3 nucleotides read TGCAGCGTTCACTCCGGGACATACGAGCAGTACTTC. Translated: CSVHSGTYEQYF.

V is TRBV5-6 and J is TRBJ2-5, with TRBD2 as a possible D gene (5 bases). Germline V gene data show CDR1 as SGHDT and CDR2 as YYEEEE. V lost 2 bases and J lost 5, with 13 bases in between. This CDR3 has 14 amino acids. CDR3 DNA: TGTGCCAGCAGCTTAGGCGGGCGCGACGAGACCCAGTACTTC. This codes for CASSLGGRDETQYF.

The V and J genes are TRBV4-3 and TRBJ2-3; D possibly corresponds to TRBD2 (5 bases). The V gene's germline CDR1 is LGHNA and CDR2 YSLEER. The CDR3 runs to 17 residues. V shed 0 bases and J shed 0 bases, with 13 bases lying between them. In DNA, the CDR3 is TGCGCCAGCAGCCAAGATACCGCGGGCCCCAGCACAGATACGCAGTATTTT. This sequence encodes CASSQDTAGPSTDTQYF.

This clone has a count of ten or more. The chain joins TRBV5-1 to TRBJ2-5; weak D call: TRBD2 (5 bases). V was clipped by 1 base and J by 2 bases, with 6 bases between them. Germline values: CDR1 SGHRS, CDR2 YFSETQ. This CDR3 is built from 13 residues. The chain's CDR3 is CASSLPGQETQYF. DNA for the CDR3: TGCGCCAGCAGCTTGCCGGGGCAAGAGACCCAGTACTTC.

The genes are TRBV9 and TRBJ1-4; the D gene is possibly TRBD1 (6 bases). This CDR3 has 14 amino acids. CDR1 is SGDLS and CDR2 is YYNGEE in the germline V gene. The ends were cut back, 4 bases at V and 4 bases at J, with 11 bases in the middle. The CDR3 reads CASSSGEGNEKLFF. In DNA form, the CDR3 reads TGTGCCAGCAGCTCAGGGGAGGGTAATGAAAAACTGTTTTTT.

This chain connects TRBV30 to TRBJ1-1; weak D call: TRBD1 (5 bases). The CDR3 runs to 12 residues. The V end lost 3 bases, the J end lost 7 bases, and 12 bases lay between the germline ends. CDR1 and CDR2 (germline): GTSNPN, SVGIG (reference sequence). CDR3 nucleotides: TGTGCCTGGAGACAGGCATTGAGTGAAGCTTTCTTT. Amino acids: CAWRQALSEAFF.

The CDR3 is CSASPEAGNTIYF. CDR3 sequence (DNA): TGCAGTGCCTCCCCCGAGGCCGGAAACACCATATATTTT. The chain recombines TRBV29-1 with TRBJ1-3; no definite D call. This CDR3 has 13 amino acids. From germline, CDR1 is SQVTM and CDR2 ANQGSEA.

This clone has just a few counts. V usage is TRBV7-3 and J usage is TRBJ2-5, with D possibly matching TRBD1 (6 bases). The V gene lost 4 bases and the J gene lost 1 base, with 13 bases spanning the gap. Looked up from germline, CDR1 is SGHTA and CDR2 is FQGTGA. This CDR3 contains 15 residues. CDR3 coding DNA: TGTGCCAGCAGCTACAGCAGGGGTATCCAAGAGACCCAGTACTTC. It specifies CASSYSRGIQETQYF.

This clone was observed many times. The rearrangement joins TRBV18 to TRBJ2-1; 9 bases are shared with TRBD2. The CDR3 contains 15 residues. From germline, CDR1 is KGHSH and CDR2 LQKENI. V shed 4 bases and J 6 bases; nucleotides not matched to a gene: 7. The CDR3 spells CASSRSAGGLNEQFF. In DNA form, the CDR3 reads TGTGCCAGCTCACGGTCAGCGGGGGGCCTCAATGAGCAGTTCTTC.

In its sample, this clone was seen a few times. The chain uses TRBV10-3 and TRBJ2-3, with 9 bases matching TRBD1. The CDR3 has 15 residues. The germline CDR1 and CDR2 sequences are ENHRY and SYGVKD. Trimming at V came to 7 bases and at J to 1 base, leaving 6 bases not matched to a gene. Here the CDR3 DNA reads TGTGCCATCAATACGGACAGGGGAGGCACAGATACGCAGTATTTT. This encodes CAINTDRGGTDTQYF.

The J gene is TRBJ1-1, the V gene TRBV30; 10 nucleotides match TRBD1. Germline loops: CDR1 GTSNPN, CDR2 SVGIG (reference sequence). After removal of 6 bases from V and 5 bases from J, the junction contained 9 bases not matched to a gene. The CDR3 runs to 14 residues. The CDR3 DNA follows: TGTGCCTGCCTTTGGGGACAGGGGAGAACTGAAGCTTTCTTT. Translated, it gives CACLWGQGRTEAFF.

V usage is TRBV5-1 and J usage is TRBJ1-1, with 8 positions matching TRBD1. This CDR3 is built from 14 residues. Germline CDR1 is SGHRS and CDR2 is YFSETQ. The V segment lost 4 bases and the J segment 3 bases; nucleotides outside the gene matches: 5. The CDR3 DNA is TGCGCCAGCAGCAACACAGGGGGGGACACTGAAGCTTTCTTT. Its translation is CASSNTGGDTEAFF.

The CDR3 DNA follows: TGTGCCAGCAGCTCCCGGGGGGCATCTAGCTCTGGAAACACCATATATTTT. Its translation: CASSSRGASSSGNTIYF. The rearrangement links TRBV7-2 to TRBJ1-3, with a weak D call TRBD1 (6 bases). Trimming pared 4 bases from V and 0 bases from J, leaving 16 bases between. This CDR3 region has 17 residues. Germline CDR1 is SGHTA and CDR2 is FQGNSA.

This chain uses TRBV9 with TRBJ2-7; TRBD1 matches 9 bases. Germline CDR1 reads SGDLS; CDR2 reads YYNGEE. With V trimmed by 4 bases and J by 5 bases, 7 bases remained unmatched. The CDR3 extends over 14 amino acids. The CDR3 loop is CASSPGDRVDEQYF. In DNA form, the CDR3 reads TGTGCCAGCAGCCCAGGGGACAGGGTAGACGAGCAGTACTTC.

This chain connects TRBV4-2 to TRBJ1-1; D might be TRBD1 (6 bases). CDR1 is LGHNA, CDR2 YNFKEQ, per germline. The length of the CDR3 is 14 residues. The V and J ends lost 0 bases and 6 bases respectively, with 11 bases between them. The CDR3 region has the DNA TGTGCCAGCAGCCAAGATCGGGGGGCGCCTGAAGCTTTCTTT. It translates to CASSQDRGAPEAFF.

This rearrangement joins TRBV7-3 to TRBJ2-1; D perhaps matches TRBD1 (6 bases). This CDR3 comprises 15 residues. V dropped 5 bases and J dropped 2 bases, with 13 bases sitting between them. From germline, CDR1 is SGHTA and CDR2 FQGTGA. The DNA of the CDR3 is TGTGCCAGCAGCCCCCGGACAGCCGCCTACAATGAGCAGTTCTTC. Translation gives CASSPRTAAYNEQFF.